These 22 T cell receptor beta chains were all obtained from the same sample, sequenced in a study of neurological immune-mediated disorders. Time point noted: longitudinal time-point 1 (baseline). TCRdb processed the 5' RACE reads anew with MiXCR; each CDR3 protein has one entry. The data contain tens of thousands of distinct CDR3 sequences, about an eighth of them singletons. The sequencing sample was made of PBMCs. Receptors were obtained from a female donor with HTLV-1-associated myelopathy (HAM/TSP).

This clonotype was observed at least ten times. V and J are TRBV24-1 and TRBJ2-2; TRBD1 or TRBD2 may be the D gene (6 bases each). V shed 8 bases and J shed 6 bases, with 12 bases lying between them. CDR1 is KGHDR, CDR2 SFDVKD, per germline. This CDR3 is built from 13 residues. In DNA form, the CDR3 reads TGTGCCACCAAGAGGGGGGTATCCGGGGAGCTGTTTTTT. Its protein product is CATKRGVSGELFF.

This clonotype has at least ten counts. This chain joins TRBV20-1 and TRBJ1-1; 8 nucleotides line up with TRBD1. CDR1 and CDR2 from the germline V gene are DFQATT and SNEGSKA (reference sequence). V lost 5 bases to trimming and J lost 5 bases; unmatched junction nucleotides: 10. The CDR3 runs to 14 residues. The CDR3 bases are TGCAGTGCTCCTATGTGGACAGGGAAGACTGAAGCTTTCTTT. Its protein product is CSAPMWTGKTEAFF.

This clonotype was seen ten or more times. The chain employs TRBV9 and TRBJ2-3; 8 positions match TRBD1. With V trimmed by 3 bases and J by 5 bases, 5 bases remained unmatched. This CDR3 comprises 14 residues. In germline, CDR1 is SGDLS, CDR2 YYNGEE. CDR3 DNA: TGTGCCAGCAGCGAGAGACAGGGGAAAGATACGCAGTATTTT. Its translation is CASSERQGKDTQYF.

The chain uses TRBV6-5 and TRBJ2-3, with TRBD1 identical over 9 bases. The J segment lost 7 bases and the V segment lost 6 bases, leaving 5 bases of the junction unmatched. Germline assignment: CDR1 MNHEY and CDR2 SVGAGI. The CDR3 covers 13 residues. As DNA, the CDR3 is TGTGCCAGCAGGGGGACAGGGTTGTATACGCAGTATTTT. This codes for CASRGTGLYTQYF.

This clonotype was observed many times. This chain connects TRBV7-2 to TRBJ2-5, with unresolved D. The CDR3 length is 13 residues. The ends were cut back, 0 bases at V and 2 bases at J, with 4 bases in the middle. Germline V gene data show CDR1 as SGHTA and CDR2 as FQGNSA. The CDR3 nucleotides read TGTGCCAGCAGCTTAGCAGTACAAGAGACCCAGTACTTC. Translation gives CASSLAVQETQYF.

This clonotype was seen many times. The V and J genes are TRBV7-6 and TRBJ2-7; D possibly corresponds to TRBD2 (5 bases). V was clipped by 1 base and J by 0 bases, with 10 bases between them. The CDR3 length is 15 residues. Germline assignment: CDR1 SGHVS and CDR2 FNYEAQ. CDR3 sequence (DNA): TGTGCCAGCAGCTTAGAGGGCGGGTTCTCCTACGAGCAGTACTTC. Protein: CASSLEGGFSYEQYF.

This clonotype was seen many times. This chain uses TRBV18 with TRBJ1-4; 9 bases are shared with TRBD1. The V and J ends lost 4 bases and 2 bases, in that order; junction bases with no gene match: 2. There are 15 residues in the CDR3. The germline gives CDR1 KGHSH, CDR2 LQKENI. The CDR3 loop is CASSQQGATNEKLFF. The CDR3 bases are TGTGCCAGCTCACAACAGGGGGCGACTAATGAAAAACTGTTTTTT. The full variable domain, rest sourced from reference TRBV18 and TRBJ1-4, is NAGVMQNPRHLVRRRGQEARLRCSPMKGHSHVYWYRQLPEEGLKFMVYLQKENIIDESGMPKERFSAEFPKEGPSILRIQQVVRGDSAAYFCASSQQGATNEKLFFGSGTQLSVL.

This clonotype appeared a few times. The rearrangement links TRBV3-1 to TRBJ2-5; possibly TRBD1 for D (6 bases). Looked up from germline, CDR1 is LGHDT and CDR2 is YNNKEL (reference sequence). There are 12 residues in the CDR3. Between the trimmed V and J ends, which lost 7 bases and 2 bases, there was a span of 8 bases. The CDR3 DNA is TGTGCCAGCACAGGGGAGCAAGAGACCCAGTACTTC. Translation gives CASTGEQETQYF.

This clonotype was counted only a few times. The rearrangement links TRBV5-4 to TRBJ2-6; a possible D gene is TRBD2 (5 bases). V lost 1 base and J 1 base, leaving 6 bases between the germline ends. The CDR3 runs to 15 residues. The germline gives CDR1 SGHNT, CDR2 YYREEE (reference sequence). The CDR3 DNA sequence: TGTGCCAGCAGCTTGAGCGGATCTGGGGCCAACGTCCTGACTTTC. This sequence encodes CASSLSGSGANVLTF.

This clonotype has at least ten counts. J is TRBJ2-3 and V is TRBV5-4; 12 nucleotides align to TRBD2. CDR1 SGHNT and CDR2 YYREEE come from the germline V gene (reference sequence). The CDR3 covers 16 residues. J lost 6 bases, V lost 1 base, and 6 bases had no gene match. The CDR3, as DNA: TGTGCCAGCAGCTTGCCTAGCGGGGGGGCGGGTGATACGCAGTATTTT. Protein product: CASSLPSGGAGDTQYF.

This clonotype was seen repeatedly, ten times or more. The chain couples TRBV6-6 to TRBJ2-1; 16 bases fit TRBD2. V lost 5 bases and J lost 8; bases outside the gene matches: 6. Germline V gene data show CDR1 as MNHNY and CDR2 as SVGAGI (reference sequence). The CDR3 is 16 residues long. The CDR3 nucleotides read TGTGCCAGCAGTGACACGGGACTAGCGGGGGGGTATGAGCAGTTCTTC. This translates into CASSDTGLAGGYEQFF.

This clonotype has a count of ten or more. The genes are TRBV9 and TRBJ2-2; D is perhaps TRBD2 (6 bases). V lost 5 bases to trimming and J lost 3 bases, with 11 bases between them. This CDR3 is built from 14 residues. Germline assignment: CDR1 SGDLS and CDR2 YYNGEE. For the CDR3, the DNA is TGTGCCAGCAGGATCGCTAGCGACACCGGGGAGCTGTTTTTT. It is translated as CASRIASDTGELFF.

The chain uses TRBV24-1 and TRBJ1-4, with 8 bases aligning to TRBD1. Germline-derived CDR1 and CDR2 are KGHDR and SFDVKD. J lost 6 bases, V lost 3 bases, and 8 bases had no gene match. The length of the CDR3 is 16 residues. CDR3 coding DNA: TGTGCCACCAGTGATACACGGACAGGGATACATGAAAAACTGTTTTTT. Its translation: CATSDTRTGIHEKLFF.

This clonotype was seen at least ten times. The chain is built from TRBV7-9 and TRBJ2-3; D may be TRBD1 (6 bases). The V end lost 1 base, the J end lost 4 bases, and 12 bases lay between the germline ends. The germline gives CDR1 SEHNR, CDR2 FQNEAQ (reference sequence). The CDR3 is made up of 15 amino acids. Written as DNA, the CDR3 is TGTGCCAGCAGCTTAGTTCAGGGGTTGTCAGATACGCAGTATTTT. Its protein is CASSLVQGLSDTQYF. The whole variable domain, remainder taken from reference TRBV7-9 and TRBJ2-3, is DTGVSQNPRHKITKRGQNVTFRCDPISEHNRLYWYRQTLGQGPEFLTYFQNEAQLEKSRLLSDRFSAERPKGSFSTLEIQRTEQGDSAMYLCASSLVQGLSDTQYFGPGTRLTVL.

The table lists this clonotype with many counts. J is TRBJ2-1 and V is TRBV28; 7 nucleotides agree with TRBD2. Per germline, CDR1 MDHEN and CDR2 SYDVKM. This CDR3 is 15 amino acids long. After removal of 2 bases from V and 14 bases from J, the junction contained 15 bases not matched to a gene. CDR3 sequence reads: CASSLLINDGTKEFF. CDR3 DNA sequence: TGTGCCAGCAGTTTACTTATCAATGACGGGACTAAGGAGTTCTTC. Filled out from reference TRBV28 and TRBJ2-1, the complete variable domain reads DVKVTQSSRYLVKRTGEKVFLECVQDMDHENMFWYRQDPGLGLRLIYFSYDVKMKEKGDIPEGYSVSREKKERFSLILESASTNQTSMYLCASSLLINDGTKEFFGPGTRLTVL.

A few counts support this clonotype. The chain combines TRBV20-1 with TRBJ1-5; 9 bases fit TRBD1. From germline, CDR1 is DFQATT and CDR2 SNEGSKA (reference sequence). This CDR3 is 16 amino acids long. V gave up 5 bases and J gave up 0 bases; unmatched junction bases: 8. Here the CDR3 reads CSAHTGTGYSNQPQHF. The CDR3 DNA is TGCAGTGCTCACACCGGGACAGGGTATAGCAATCAGCCCCAGCATTTT.

Turning to this clonotype: This may be a read error: a much more frequent sequence differs by one nucleotide. The chain recombines TRBV5-1 with TRBJ2-1; a weak D match, TRBD2 (5 bases). CDR1 is SGHRS, CDR2 YFSETQ, per germline. The CDR3 is made up of 15 amino acids. The CDR3: CASSGGSQNDWERFF. CDR3 DNA sequence: TGCGCCAGCAGCGGTGGCTCGCAAAATGACTGGGAGCGGTTCTTC. Full variable domain (missing parts from reference TRBV5-1 and TRBJ2-1): KAGVTQTPRYLIKTRGQQVTLSCSPISGHRSVSWYQQTPGQGLQFLFEYFSETQRNKGNFPGRFSGRQFSNSRSEMNVSTLELGDSALYLCASSGGSQNDWERFFGPGTRLTVL.

The CDR3, as DNA: TGCAGTGCTACGGCCGGGAGTTTAGATGGCTACACCTTC. Protein sequence: CSATAGSLDGYTF. The chain is built from TRBV20-1 and TRBJ1-2, with unresolved D. CDR1 DFQATT and CDR2 SNEGSKA come from the germline V gene (reference sequence). V lost 4 bases and J lost 6, with 15 bases in between. The CDR3 has 13 amino acids.

This clonotype was observed at least ten times. The chain employs TRBV27 and TRBJ2-7; unclear D gene. CDR1 is MNHEY and CDR2 is SMNVEV in the germline V gene (reference sequence). Trimming took off 0 bases at V and 2 bases at J, with 8 bases between the two ends. There are 14 residues in the CDR3. The CDR3 sequence is CASSLSIGTYEQYF. CDR3 DNA sequence: TGTGCCAGCAGTTTATCGATTGGGACCTACGAGCAGTACTTC.

This clonotype was recorded many times. The DNA of the CDR3 is TGCAGTGCTACTAGACAGGGGGCGTTCCGAACGCAGTATTTT. Protein product: CSATRQGAFRTQYF. The rearrangement links TRBV20-1 to TRBJ2-3, with 10 bases matching TRBD1. Per germline, CDR1 DFQATT and CDR2 SNEGSKA (reference sequence). This CDR3 spans 14 amino acids. V lost 4 bases, J lost 9 bases, and 10 bases stayed unmatched.

In this sample, this clonotype turned up a few times. The gene calls are TRBV7-2 and TRBJ2-3; possibly TRBD1 for D (6 bases). There are 14 residues in the CDR3. V was shortened by 4 bases and J by 1 base, with 9 bases between the two germline ends. The V gene's germline CDR1 is SGHTA and CDR2 FQGNSA. The CDR3 DNA reads TGTGCCAGCAGCTCCCGGACAGGCACAGATACGCAGTATTTT. As protein: CASSSRTGTDTQYF.

The genes are TRBV7-9 and TRBJ2-2; weak D call: TRBD1 (6 bases). Trimming took 5 bases from V and 0 from J, leaving 13 bases between them. This CDR3 contains 16 residues. Germline CDR1 is SEHNR and CDR2 is FQNEAQ (reference sequence). CDR3 loop: CASSPARTANTGELFF. CDR3 coding DNA: TGTGCCAGCAGCCCTGCCCGGACAGCGAACACCGGGGAGCTGTTTTTT.